One sample yielded the 8 T cell receptor beta chains listed below, sequenced in a study of tumor-infiltrating lymphocytes in primary liver carcinoma. Total RNA amounting to around 530 ng was the source from which TCR beta cDNA was made with a constant-region primer. The TCR beta library was amplified through three nested multiplex PCR rounds in a modified ARM-PCR procedure. The opening two PCR rounds, approximately 10 cycles each, paired TRBV1-TRBV30 forward primers with a C-beta reverse primer. TCRdb processed the multiplex PCR reads anew with MiXCR; each CDR3 protein has one entry. The sample contains over 100,000 distinct CDR3 sequences, roughly 70% of which appear only once. Scientists recovered RNA and DNA together from approximately 20-30 mg of unsorted bulk tissue. Source material: tumor-adjacent normal liver tissue. These receptors were taken from a woman aged 55 to 70 with primary liver carcinoma and hepatitis B virus infection.

Worth noting for this clonotype: A junction end diverges from the germline sequence, so it may reflect a read error. The rearrangement links TRBV7-9 to TRBJ1-3, with no clear D. CDR1 and CDR2 from the germline V gene are SEHNR and FQNEAQ (reference sequence). This CDR3 has 18 amino acids. The CDR3 DNA is TGTGCCAGCAGCAACCTTTTCGGGATAGGTGACTCTGGAAACACCATATATTTC. Translation gives CASSNLFGIGDSGNTIYF.

The chain employs TRBV12-1 and TRBJ1-1; the table's D call, TRBD1, has no DNA check behind it. TRBV12-1 is a pseudogene segment. This CDR3 region has 15 residues. CDR3 sequence reads: CASSIGRGRNIEAFF. The CDR3, as DNA: TGTGCCAGCAGCATTGGCCGGGGGAGGAATATTGAAGCTTTCTTT.

Comment on this clonotype: Relative to the germline gene, one junction end is altered; a read error may explain this. The chain employs TRBV6-5 and TRBJ2-7; no reliable D call. Germline assignment: CDR1 MNHEY and CDR2 SVGAGI. The CDR3 length is 14 residues. The CDR3 DNA reads as TGTGTCAGCAGTGTAATCGACCACTCATACGAGCAGTACTTC. Residues: CVSSVIDHSYEQYF.

The chain recombines TRBV11-2 with TRBJ2-6; no clear D. Trimming cost V 5 bases and J 14 bases, with 31 bases left between them. The CDR3 extends over 18 amino acids. Germline values: CDR1 SGHAT, CDR2 FQNNGV. CDR3 sequence: CASSLRLTASQLANILTF. The CDR3 nucleotides read TGTGCCAGCAGCCTTAGATTAACCGCCTCCCAGCTGGCCAATATCCTGACTTTC. Variable domain in full (rest from reference TRBV11-2 and TRBJ2-6): EAGVAQSPRYKIIEKRQSVAFWCNPISGHATLYWYQQILGQGPKLLIQFQNNGVVDDSQLPKDRFSAERLKGVDSTLKIQPAKLEDSAVYLCASSLRLTASQLANILTFGAGSRLTVL.

This clonotype was detected many times. This chain links TRBV6-5 with TRBJ1-4, with D possibly TRBD1 on 5 matching bases. This CDR3 is 14 amino acids long. CDR1 is MNHEY and CDR2 is SVGAGI in the germline V gene. V dropped 6 bases and J dropped 0 bases, with 8 bases sitting between them. The CDR3 loop reads CASRPTATNEKLFF. CDR3 bases: TGTGCCAGCAGACCGACAGCAACTAATGAAAAACTGTTTTTT.

This clonotype was counted a few times. The junction differs from germline at one of its ends, possibly a read error. This rearrangement joins TRBV28 to TRBJ1-1, with unresolved D. There are 11 residues in the CDR3. Germline CDR1 MDHEN, CDR2 SYDVKM. The CDR3 DNA reads as TGTGTCAGCAGTCAGAACACTGAAGCTTTCTTT. Protein: CVSSQNTEAFF.

At least ten counts were recorded for this clonotype. The genes are TRBV6-1 and TRBJ2-1, with TRBD2 identical over 15 bases. The CDR3 is 14 amino acids. V lost 8 bases, J lost 4 bases, and 0 bases stayed unmatched. The germline V gene has CDR1 MNHNS and CDR2 SASEGT. The CDR3 coding sequence is TGTGCCAGCGGACTAGCGGGAGGGTACAATGAGCAGTTCTTC. It yields the protein CASGLAGGYNEQFF.

Turning to this clonotype: A single base separates this from a much larger clone, so it may be a read error. The chain joins TRBV28 to TRBJ2-1, with D maybe TRBD2 (6 bases). Trimming removed 8 bases from V and 9 bases from J, with 8 bases in between. The germline gives CDR1 MDHEN, CDR2 SYDVKM. This CDR3 region has 10 residues. The chain's CDR3 is CASGRIEQFF. The CDR3 DNA sequence: TGTGCCAGCGGGAGGATTGAGCAGTTCTTC.